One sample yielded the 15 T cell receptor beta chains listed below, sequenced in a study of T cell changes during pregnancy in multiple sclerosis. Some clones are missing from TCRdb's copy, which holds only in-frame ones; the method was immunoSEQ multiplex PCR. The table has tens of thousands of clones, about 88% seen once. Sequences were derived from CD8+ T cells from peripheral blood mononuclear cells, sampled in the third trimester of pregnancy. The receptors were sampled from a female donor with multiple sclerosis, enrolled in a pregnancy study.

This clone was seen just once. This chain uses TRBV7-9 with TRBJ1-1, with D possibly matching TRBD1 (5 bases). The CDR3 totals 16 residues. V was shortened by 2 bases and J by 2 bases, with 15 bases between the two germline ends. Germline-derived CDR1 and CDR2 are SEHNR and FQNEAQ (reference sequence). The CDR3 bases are TGTGCCAGCAGCTTATACCCTTCGACAGCAAACACTGAAGCTTTCTTT. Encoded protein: CASSLYPSTANTEAFF.

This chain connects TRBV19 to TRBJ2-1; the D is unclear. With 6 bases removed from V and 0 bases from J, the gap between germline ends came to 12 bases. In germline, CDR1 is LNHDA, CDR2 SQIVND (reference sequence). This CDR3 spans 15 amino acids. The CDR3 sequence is CASSNLLSSYNEQFF. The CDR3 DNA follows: TGTGCCAGTAGCAATCTACTGAGCTCCTACAATGAGCAGTTCTTC.

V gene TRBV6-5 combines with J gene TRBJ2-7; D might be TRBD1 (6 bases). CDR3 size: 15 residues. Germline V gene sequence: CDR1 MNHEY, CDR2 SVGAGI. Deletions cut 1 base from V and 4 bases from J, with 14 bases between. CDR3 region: CASSYYRDTSYEQYF. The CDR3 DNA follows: TGTGCCAGCAGTTACTACCGGGACACTTCGTACGAGCAGTACTTC.

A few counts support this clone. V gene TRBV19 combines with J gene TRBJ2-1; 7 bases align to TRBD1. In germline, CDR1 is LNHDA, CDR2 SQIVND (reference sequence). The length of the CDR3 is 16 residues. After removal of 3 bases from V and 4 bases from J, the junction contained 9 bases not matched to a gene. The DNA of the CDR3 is TGTGCCAGTAGTATCAACCCAGGGGGTCGGTACAATGAGCAGTTCTTC. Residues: CASSINPGGRYNEQFF.

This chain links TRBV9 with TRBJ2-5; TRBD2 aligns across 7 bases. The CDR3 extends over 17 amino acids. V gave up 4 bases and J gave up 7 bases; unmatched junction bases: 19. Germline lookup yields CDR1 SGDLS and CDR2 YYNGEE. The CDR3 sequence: CASSTNGGEGLGGTQYF. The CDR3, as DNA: TGTGCCAGCAGCACAAACGGCGGGGAGGGGCTGGGCGGGACCCAGTACTTC. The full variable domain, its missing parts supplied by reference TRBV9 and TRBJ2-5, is DSGVTQTPKHLITATGQRVTLRCSPRSGDLSVYWYQQSLDQGLQFLIQYYNGEERAKGNILERFSAQQFPDLHSELNLSSLELGDSALYFCASSTNGGEGLGGTQYFGPGTRLLVL.

The CDR3 nucleotides are TGTGCCAGCAGCTTTTCAATGGACAGTATGAACACTGAAGCTTTCTTT. It translates to CASSFSMDSMNTEAFF. The gene calls are TRBV11-2 and TRBJ1-1; D perhaps matches TRBD1 (6 bases). The CDR3 is 16 residues long. In germline, CDR1 is SGHAT, CDR2 FQNNGV. The V end was cut by 3 bases, the J end by 0 bases, with 14 bases between.

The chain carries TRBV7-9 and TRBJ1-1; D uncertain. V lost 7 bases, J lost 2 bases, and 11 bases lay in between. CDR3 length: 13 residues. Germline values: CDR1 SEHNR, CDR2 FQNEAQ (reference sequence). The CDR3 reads CASTHGDNTEAFF. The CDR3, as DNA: TGTGCCAGCACCCACGGGGATAACACTGAAGCTTTCTTT.

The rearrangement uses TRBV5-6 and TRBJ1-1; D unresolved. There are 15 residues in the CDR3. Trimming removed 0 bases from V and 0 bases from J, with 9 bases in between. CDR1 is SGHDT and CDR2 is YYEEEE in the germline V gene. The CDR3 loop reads CASSLGGAMNTEAFF. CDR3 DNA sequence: TGTGCCAGCAGCTTGGGAGGCGCGATGAACACTGAAGCTTTCTTT.

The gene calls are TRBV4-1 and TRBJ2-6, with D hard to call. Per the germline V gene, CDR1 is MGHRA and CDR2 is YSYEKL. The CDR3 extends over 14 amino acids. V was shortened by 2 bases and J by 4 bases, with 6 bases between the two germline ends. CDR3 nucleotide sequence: TGCGCCAGCAGCCAACTCGGGGGGGCCAACGTCCTGACTTTC. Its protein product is CASSQLGGANVLTF.

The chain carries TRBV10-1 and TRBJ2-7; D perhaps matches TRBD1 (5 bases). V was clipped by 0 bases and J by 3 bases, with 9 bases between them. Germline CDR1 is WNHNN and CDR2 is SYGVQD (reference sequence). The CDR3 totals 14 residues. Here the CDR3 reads CASSESGRVYEQYF. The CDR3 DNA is TGCGCCAGCAGTGAGTCGGGCAGGGTCTACGAGCAGTACTTC.

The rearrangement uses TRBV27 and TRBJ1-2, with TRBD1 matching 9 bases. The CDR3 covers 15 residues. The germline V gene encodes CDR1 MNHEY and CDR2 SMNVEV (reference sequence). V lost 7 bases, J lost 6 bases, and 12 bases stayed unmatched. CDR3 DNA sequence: TGTGCCAGCATACTTCCCTACAGGGGGCAGGATGGCTACACCTTC. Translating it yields CASILPYRGQDGYTF.

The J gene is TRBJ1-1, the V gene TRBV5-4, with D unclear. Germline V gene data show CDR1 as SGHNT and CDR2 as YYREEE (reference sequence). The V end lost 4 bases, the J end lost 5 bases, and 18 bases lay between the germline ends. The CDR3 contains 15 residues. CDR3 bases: TGTGCCAGCAGCCTGAAGAGGGTCCCGAAGACTGAAGCTTTCTTT. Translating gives CASSLKRVPKTEAFF.

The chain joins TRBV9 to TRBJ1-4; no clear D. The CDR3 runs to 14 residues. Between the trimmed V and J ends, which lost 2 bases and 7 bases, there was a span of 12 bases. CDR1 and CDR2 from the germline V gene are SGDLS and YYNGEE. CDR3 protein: CASSVGSEGEKLFF. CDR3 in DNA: TGTGCCAGCAGCGTCGGGTCGGAAGGTGAAAAACTGTTTTTT. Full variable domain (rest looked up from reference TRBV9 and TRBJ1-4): DSGVTQTPKHLITATGQRVTLRCSPRSGDLSVYWYQQSLDQGLQFLIQYYNGEERAKGNILERFSAQQFPDLHSELNLSSLELGDSALYFCASSVGSEGEKLFFGSGTQLSVL.

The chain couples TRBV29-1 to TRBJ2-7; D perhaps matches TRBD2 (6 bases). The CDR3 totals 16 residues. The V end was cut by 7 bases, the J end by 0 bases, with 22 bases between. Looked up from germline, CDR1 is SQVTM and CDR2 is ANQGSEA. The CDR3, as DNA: TGCAGCGCTGGCTTTGGTGTCCGGGACTTCTCCTACGAGCAGTACTTC. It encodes CSAGFGVRDFSYEQYF.

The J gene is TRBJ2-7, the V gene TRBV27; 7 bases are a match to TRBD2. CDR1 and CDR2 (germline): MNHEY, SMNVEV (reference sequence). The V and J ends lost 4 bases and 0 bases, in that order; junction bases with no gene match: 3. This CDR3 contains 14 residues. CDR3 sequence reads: CASSYGGSSYEQYF. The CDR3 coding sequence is TGTGCCAGCAGTTACGGGGGGAGCTCCTACGAGCAGTACTTC.